This T cell receptor beta chain was retrieved from a study of blood T cell repertoires in COVID-19. Original analysis: Amplification with reference gene primers provided the estimates of nucleated cell counts. The method was immunoSEQ multiplex PCR; TCRdb's version includes in-frame clones alone and lacks a portion of them. D and trimming were read from the DNA, whereas the V and J calls and clone size are those reported in that table. This table has 250,000 to 350,000 clones, about 85% appearing once. There are 17 residues in the CDR3. V was shortened by 0 bases and J by 1 base, with 15 bases between the two germline ends. Germline V CDR1 and CDR2: LGHDT, YNNKEL (reference sequence).

The chain links TRBV3-1 (or the pseudogene TRBV3-2) to TRBJ1-2; D remains unclear. Sample: peripheral blood. This receptor was taken from a human donor with COVID-19, enrolled during active disease. The donor label of this sample is uncertain. The CDR3 nucleotides read TGTGCCAGCAGCCAAGAAGGGATCCGGGAGGATAACTATGGCTACACCTTC. Protein sequence: CASSQEGIREDNYGYTF.